A single T cell receptor beta chain is shown here with its context. Its cognate antigen is unknown. This entry comes from a study of glioma-infiltrating T cells after dendritic cell vaccination. Looking at the study overall: Autologous tumor lysate-pulsed dendritic cell vaccination was given between the early 2000s and the early 2010s.

Amplification used 60 V beta primers and 13 J beta primers. Produced via immunoSEQ multiplex PCR; TCRdb's table is partial and in-frame only. Here the sample spans around 78,000 clones, 85% being singletons. Study-level results: TCR clonality showed no direct relationship with survival.

The germline CDR1 and CDR2 sequences are SEHNR and FQNEAQ (reference sequence). The germline V and J ends were trimmed by 1 base and 3 bases, with 10 bases remaining between them. The CDR3 totals 14 residues. Documented time point: after dendritic cell vaccination, including at tumor progression/relapse. The chain combines TRBV7-9 with TRBJ2-7; D possibly corresponds to TRBD1 (6 bases). The sample was blood, taken after dendritic cell vaccination. This sequence originates from a human donor with glioblastoma. The CDR3 DNA is TGTGCCAGCAGCTTAGAATCGGACAGCTACGAGCAGTACTTC. It yields the protein CASSLESDSYEQYF.